This TCR beta chain was identified in a study of cytomegalovirus exposure and HLA in healthy donors. Whole-study findings and limits: Available immune exposure information was restricted to CMV serostatus only. Presence/absence analyses assumed roughly uniform sequencing depth across donors. Earlier findings revealed that most TCR beta V segments proved productive either about 87% or about 30% of the time.

As concerns this clone: The target antigen is unknown.

The germline V gene has CDR1 LNHDA and CDR2 SQIVND (reference sequence). After removal of 5 bases from V and 11 bases from J, the junction contained 23 bases not matched to a gene. The CDR3 is made up of 19 amino acids. Vbeta (60) and Jbeta (13) primers were used in the PCR. The data were produced by immunoSEQ multiplex PCR, yet TCRdb's version contains in-frame clones alone and is incomplete. Seen here are 90,000 to 120,000 clones, roughly 72% observed once, and the top ten hold 7.5% to 9%. At sampling all donors were nominally healthy, likely with unrecorded immune exposures. The chain is built from TRBV19 and TRBJ1-6, with 8 bases identical to TRBD1. Sequenced: PBMCs. This TCR came from a man aged 25-40 years in good health and CMV-seronegative. CDR3 region: CASSPRGRQGLGGMTPLHF. DNA for the CDR3: TGTGCCAGTAGTCCCAGGGGGCGACAGGGCCTGGGGGGAATGACACCCCTCCACTTT.